These 14 T cell receptor beta chains were sequenced from one sample in a study of a mutant IDH1 vaccine in newly diagnosed glioma. Antigens of these TCRs are unknown. TCRdb keeps only in-frame clones here, not all; method: immunoSEQ multiplex PCR. The table lists about 44,000 clones, less than 95% of them singletons. Time point of the sample: week 23, last vaccination. In the vaccine, a single dose held 300 ug of the mutant IDH1 20-mer peptide, along with topical imiquimod. The starting material was PBMCs, obtained from a glioma patient whose treatment included an IDH1 peptide vaccine. The receptors were sampled from a man aged 50-60 years with glioma.

The rearrangement uses TRBV7-2 and TRBJ1-6, with D maybe TRBD1 (5 bases). This CDR3 is 15 amino acids long. Trimming removed 5 bases from V and 8 bases from J, with 16 bases in between. Germline values: CDR1 SGHTA, CDR2 FQGNSA. The CDR3 bases are TGTGCCAGCAGCCCCGGGACGGAGAGCTATTCACCCCTCCACTTT. Amino acids: CASSPGTESYSPLHF. The complete variable domain, with remaining parts taken from reference TRBV7-2 and TRBJ1-6, reads GAGVSQSPSNKVTEKGKDVELRCDPISGHTALYWYRQSLGQGLEFLIYFQGNSAPDKSGLPSDRFSAERTGGSVSTLTIQRTQQEDSAVYLCASSPGTESYSPLHFGNGTRLTVT.

The V call is TRBV7-9, the J call TRBJ1-6; D is undetermined. The V gene's germline CDR1 is SEHNR and CDR2 FQNEAQ (reference sequence). The CDR3 loop spans 16 amino acids. The V gene lost 5 bases and the J gene lost 0 bases, with 11 bases spanning the gap. Here the CDR3 DNA reads TGTGCCAGCAGCCCCGCGACAAGCTCCTATAATTCACCCCTCCACTTT. It yields the protein CASSPATSSYNSPLHF.

The V call is TRBV4-3, the J call TRBJ1-6, with TRBD1 identical over 11 bases. Germline values: CDR1 LGHNA, CDR2 YSLEER. The V gene end was trimmed by 4 bases and the J gene end by 11 bases; junction bases not matched to a gene: 7. The CDR3 contains 15 residues. The CDR3: CASSPDRGRGTPLHF. The CDR3 DNA sequence: TGCGCCAGCAGCCCGGACAGGGGGCGGGGGACACCCCTCCACTTT.

The V call is TRBV7-9, the J call TRBJ2-3, with D unresolved. Trimming removed 6 bases at V and 6 bases at J, with 13 bases between. The CDR3 length is 13 residues. The germline gives CDR1 SEHNR, CDR2 FQNEAQ (reference sequence). DNA of the CDR3: TGTGCCAGCAGTCAATACTCCTCGGATACGCAGTATTTT. Protein product: CASSQYSSDTQYF.

This sequence joins TRBV10-3 and TRBJ1-5; 7 bases line up with TRBD1. Germline V gene lookup returns CDR1 ENHRY and CDR2 SYGVKD. Unmatched junction bases numbered 6, after V lost 11 bases and J lost 2 bases. The CDR3 covers 13 residues. This CDR3 reads CASQGDGNQPQHF. The DNA for the CDR3 is TGTGCCTCCCAGGGGGATGGCAATCAGCCCCAGCATTTT.

In this sample, this clone turned up once. The chain uses TRBV5-5 and TRBJ1-1; D is unclear. The germline gives CDR1 SGHKS, CDR2 YYEKEE (reference sequence). This CDR3 comprises 14 residues. The V end lost 3 bases, the J end lost 1 base, and 10 bases lay between the germline ends. CDR3 coding DNA: TGTGCCAGCAGCTCCGCGGGGTGGAACACTGAAGCTTTCTTT. Its translation is CASSSAGWNTEAFF.

The CDR3 loop is CASSAHRGLATPLHF. CDR3 DNA sequence: TGTGCCAGCAGCGCACACAGGGGACTGGCGACACCCCTCCACTTT. The chain is built from TRBV9 and TRBJ1-6; TRBD1 aligns across 7 bases. Germline trimming cut 3 bases from V and 11 bases from J; bases unmatched to any gene: 11. The CDR3 has 15 residues. Germline V gene lookup returns CDR1 SGDLS and CDR2 YYNGEE.

The chain couples TRBV7-2 to TRBJ1-6; weak D call: TRBD1 (6 bases). V was clipped by 3 bases and J by 5 bases, with 8 bases between them. This CDR3 spans 14 amino acids. Germline V lookup: CDR1 SGHTA, CDR2 FQGNSA. The CDR3 here is CASSFGQNNSPLHF. The CDR3, as DNA: TGTGCCAGCAGCTTTGGACAGAATAATTCACCCCTCCACTTT.

This clone showed up just once. This chain joins TRBV25-1 and TRBJ2-7; TRBD2 agrees at 7 bases. In germline, CDR1 is MGHDK, CDR2 SYGVNS. This CDR3 region has 13 residues. V lost 4 bases to trimming and J lost 4 bases; unmatched junction nucleotides: 4. The CDR3 region is CASSGHSGYEQYF. CDR3 bases: TGTGCCAGCAGTGGGCATAGCGGGTACGAGCAGTACTTC.

This clone was seen once. The rearrangement links TRBV9 to TRBJ2-7, with D possibly being TRBD1 (6 bases). CDR3 length: 13 residues. CDR1 and CDR2 (germline): SGDLS, YYNGEE. V lost 4 bases and J lost 2, with 10 bases in between. The CDR3 DNA sequence: TGTGCCAGCAGCCCGGGACACACCTACGAGCAGTACTTC. Its protein product is CASSPGHTYEQYF.

The CDR3, as DNA: TGTGCCAGCAGTGATCTGGCTAGCGGAACCGTCGAGCAGTTCTTC. Translating it yields CASSDLASGTVEQFF. The chain employs TRBV6-1 and TRBJ2-1, with 7 nucleotides matching TRBD2. The germline gives CDR1 MNHNS, CDR2 SASEGT. The V and J ends lost 3 bases and 10 bases, in that order; junction bases with no gene match: 12. CDR3 length: 15 residues.

This clone was detected once. A junction end diverges from the germline sequence, so it may reflect a read error. CDR3 protein: CASSPSNQETQYF. In nucleotides, the CDR3 is TGTGCTAGCAGCCCTAGTAACCAAGAGACCCAGTACTTC. This chain uses TRBV7-7 with TRBJ2-5; D is undetermined. The length of the CDR3 is 13 residues. The germline CDR1 and CDR2 sequences are SSHAT and FNYEAQ (reference sequence).

This chain joins TRBV6-5 and TRBJ2-7; TRBD2 matches 7 bases. With V trimmed by 0 bases and J by 2 bases, 4 bases remained unmatched. The germline CDR1 and CDR2 sequences are MNHEY and SVGAGI. The CDR3 totals 15 residues. The CDR3 spells CASSYSGGSAYEQYF. The CDR3 DNA reads TGTGCCAGCAGTTACTCCGGCGGGAGCGCCTACGAGCAGTACTTC.

The CDR3 nucleotides are TGTGCCATCAAAGGCCCCAGGGGCTATGAGCAGTTCTTC. This sequence encodes CAIKGPRGYEQFF. The V gene is TRBV10-3, the J gene TRBJ2-1; weak D call: TRBD1 (6 bases). V was cut by 7 bases and J by 8 bases, with 15 bases left in between. Germline V gene sequence: CDR1 ENHRY, CDR2 SYGVKD. The CDR3 spans 13 residues.